This T cell receptor (beta chain) was retrieved from a study of T cells after yellow fever vaccination. On this clonotype: This may be a read error, as it is one base from a much larger clone.

Each CDR3 protein gets one entry after TCRdb re-called the 5' RACE reads with MiXCR. The table has a few hundred thousand distinct CDR3 sequences, approximately 12% seen once. This material consisted of CD4+ T cells sorted from PBMCs, taken 45 days after the yellow fever booster vaccination. This receptor was obtained from a man under 40 who received the YFV17D yellow fever vaccine.

The CDR3 sequence is CASSNPTGNSPLHF. The CDR3 bases are TGTGCCAGCAGCAACCCGACGGGTAATTCACCCCTCCACTTT. The gene calls are TRBV7-2 and TRBJ1-6, with D uncertain. With 5 bases removed from V and 6 bases from J, the gap between germline ends came to 11 bases. The CDR3 length is 14 residues. Per germline, CDR1 SGHTA and CDR2 FQGNSA.